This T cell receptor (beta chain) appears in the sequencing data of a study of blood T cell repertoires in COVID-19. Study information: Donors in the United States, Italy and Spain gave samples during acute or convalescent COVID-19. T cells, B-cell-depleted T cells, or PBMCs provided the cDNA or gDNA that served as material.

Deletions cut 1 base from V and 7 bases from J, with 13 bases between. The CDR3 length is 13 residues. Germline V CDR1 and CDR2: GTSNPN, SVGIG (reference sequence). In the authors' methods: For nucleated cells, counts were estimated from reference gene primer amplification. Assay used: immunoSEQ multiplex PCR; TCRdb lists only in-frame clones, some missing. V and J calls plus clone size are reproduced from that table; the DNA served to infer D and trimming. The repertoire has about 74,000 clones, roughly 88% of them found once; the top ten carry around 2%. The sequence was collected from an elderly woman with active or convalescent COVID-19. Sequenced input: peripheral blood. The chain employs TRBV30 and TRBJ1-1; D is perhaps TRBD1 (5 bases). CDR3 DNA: TGTGCCTGGAGTGGCTGGCAGGGTAGTGAAGCTTTCTTT. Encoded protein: CAWSGWQGSEAFF.